Listed here are 21 T cell receptor beta chains from one sample, sequenced in a study of PD-1 blockade in classical Hodgkin lymphoma. Measured with immunoSEQ multiplex PCR; TCRdb has only the in-frame clones, and not every one. The data contain 20,000 to 25,000 clones, 90% of them singletons. As to time point: newly diagnosed, previously untreated cHL patient sample. Magnetic depletion of unwanted cells isolated CD4+ T cells from thawed PBMCs. The specimen sequenced was CD4+ T cells from blood. The origin of the receptors is a human donor with classical Hodgkin lymphoma.

The count of this clone is one. The chain combines TRBV14 with TRBJ1-2, with 7 bases that match TRBD1. The J segment lost 2 bases and the V segment lost 1 base, leaving 4 bases of the junction unmatched. This CDR3 is built from 15 residues. Germline V CDR1 and CDR2: SGHDN, FVKESK. CDR3 bases: TGTGCCAGCAGCCAAGTACAGGGGTGGAACTATGGCTACACCTTC. Protein sequence: CASSQVQGWNYGYTF.

The rearrangement joins TRBV28 to TRBJ2-5; the match to TRBD2 covers 8 bases. The germline V gene has CDR1 MDHEN and CDR2 SYDVKM. V lost 8 bases to trimming and J lost 2 bases; unmatched junction nucleotides: 10. The CDR3 spans 15 residues. The CDR3 loop reads CASAGSGTYQETQYF. Here the CDR3 DNA reads TGTGCCAGCGCTGGTAGCGGGACGTATCAAGAGACCCAGTACTTC. Complete variable domain (other parts from reference TRBV28 and TRBJ2-5): DVKVTQSSRYLVKRTGEKVFLECVQDMDHENMFWYRQDPGLGLRLIYFSYDVKMKEKGDIPEGYSVSREKKERFSLILESASTNQTSMYLCASAGSGTYQETQYFGPGTRLLVL.

The chain combines TRBV4-2 with TRBJ2-7, with TRBD2 matching over 7 bases. Looked up from germline, CDR1 is LGHNA and CDR2 is YNFKEQ. V trimming: 1 base; J trimming: 3 bases; junction bases outside the gene matches: 6. The CDR3 covers 15 residues. The CDR3 nucleotides are TGTGCCAGCAGCCAAGTCGGGGAGGGTAGCTACGAGCAGTACTTC. This encodes CASSQVGEGSYEQYF.

The chain joins TRBV7-9 to TRBJ2-7; weak D call: TRBD2 (5 bases). Germline assignment: CDR1 SEHNR and CDR2 FQNEAQ (reference sequence). Trimming took off 3 bases at V and 3 bases at J, with 12 bases between the two ends. There are 14 residues in the CDR3. Written as DNA, the CDR3 is TGTGCCAGCAGCTTCCGACTAAGCCACTACGAGCAGTACTTC. Amino acid sequence: CASSFRLSHYEQYF.

This clone has a handful of counts. The rearrangement joins TRBV10-2 to TRBJ2-3; D uncertain. Germline V CDR1 and CDR2: WSHSY, SAAADI. The CDR3 sequence is 12 residues long. V dropped 6 bases and J dropped 0 bases, with 4 bases sitting between them. In DNA form, the CDR3 reads TGCGCCAGCAGCGGGAGCACAGATACGCAGTATTTT. Protein product: CASSGSTDTQYF.

V gene TRBV10-3 combines with J gene TRBJ2-3; 13 nucleotides align to TRBD2. Trimming removed 0 bases from V and 3 bases from J; junction bases left unmatched: 0. CDR1 is ENHRY, CDR2 SYGVKD, per germline. The CDR3 has 16 amino acids. The CDR3 region has the DNA TGTGCCATCAGTGAGTCACTAGCGGGGGGGACAGATACGCAGTATTTT. Translated, it gives CAISESLAGGTDTQYF.

The V and J genes are TRBV5-4 and TRBJ1-2; perhaps TRBD1 as D (6 bases). This CDR3 region has 15 residues. With 4 bases removed from V and 4 bases from J, the gap between germline ends came to 17 bases. Germline V gives CDR1 SGHNT, CDR2 YYREEE (reference sequence). Here the CDR3 reads CASSPFGGHAYGYTF. CDR3 DNA sequence: TGTGCCAGCAGCCCCTTCGGGGGGCATGCCTATGGCTACACCTTC.

This clone was detected once. The gene calls are TRBV5-3 and TRBJ1-1; D is unresolved. TRBV5-3 is sorted into the ORF group, with uncertain function. This CDR3 has 15 amino acids. Trimming took off 4 bases at V and 3 bases at J, with 16 bases between the two ends. The CDR3 bases are TGTGCCAGAAGCCCCCGCGTGGAGAGAGACACTGAAGCTTTCTTT. Translating gives CARSPRVERDTEAFF.

The rearrangement joins TRBV30 to TRBJ2-1; a possible D gene is TRBD2 (5 bases). This CDR3 region has 13 residues. V shed 1 base and J shed 6 bases, with 10 bases lying between them. Germline values: CDR1 GTSNPN, CDR2 SVGIG (reference sequence). CDR3 coding DNA: TGTGCCTGGAGTGCCGGGGTGGGCAATGAGCAGTTCTTC. This sequence encodes CAWSAGVGNEQFF.

The chain has TRBV5-1 and TRBJ1-3; no definite D call. There are 17 residues in the CDR3. From germline, CDR1 is SGHRS and CDR2 YFSETQ. Trimming left V 1 base short and J 2 bases short, with 16 bases between. The CDR3 nucleotides read TGCGCCAGCAGCTTGATGGGATTGAGGGATGCTGGAAACACCATATATTTT. Translation: CASSLMGLRDAGNTIYF. Together with reference TRBV5-1 and TRBJ1-3, the CDR3 gives the full variable domain: KAGVTQTPRYLIKTRGQQVTLSCSPISGHRSVSWYQQTPGQGLQFLFEYFSETQRNKGNFPGRFSGRQFSNSRSEMNVSTLELGDSALYLCASSLMGLRDAGNTIYFGEGSWLTVV.

Notes on this clone: One end of the junction does not line up with germline, which may come from a read error. J is TRBJ2-1 and V is TRBV29-1; TRBD2 aligns across 7 bases. The germline V gene encodes CDR1 SQVTM and CDR2 ANQGSEA. The CDR3 totals 14 residues. CDR3 residues: CSVNLAASYTEQFF. DNA of the CDR3: TGCAGCGTGAACCTAGCGGCCTCCTACACTGAGCAGTTCTTC.

The chain joins TRBV19 to TRBJ1-4; D possibly corresponds to TRBD1 (5 bases). V lost 5 bases, J lost 3 bases, and 19 bases lay in between. CDR3 length: 17 residues. The germline V gene encodes CDR1 LNHDA and CDR2 SQIVND (reference sequence). CDR3: CASSPDSQGWANEKLFF. For the CDR3, the DNA is TGTGCCAGTAGTCCCGATTCCCAGGGTTGGGCTAATGAAAAACTGTTTTTT.

The chain uses TRBV7-8 and TRBJ1-1, with no clear D. The CDR3 spans 15 residues. From germline, CDR1 is SGHVS and CDR2 FQNEAQ. V lost 2 bases and J lost 0, with 10 bases in between. This CDR3 is CASSLSQTLNTEAFF. DNA of the CDR3: TGTGCCAGCAGCTTATCTCAGACTCTGAACACTGAAGCTTTCTTT.

V is TRBV7-2 and J is TRBJ2-3; the match to TRBD2 covers 9 bases. J lost 8 bases, V lost 6 bases, and 12 bases had no gene match. Germline V gene sequence: CDR1 SGHTA, CDR2 FQGNSA. The CDR3 covers 15 residues. The CDR3: CASRFSGSGRGTQYF. CDR3 in DNA: TGTGCCAGCAGGTTTAGCGGGAGCGGCAGGGGTACGCAGTATTTT.

V gene TRBV27 combines with J gene TRBJ1-2; TRBD1 matches 7 bases. V lost 7 bases, J lost 5 bases, and 7 bases stayed unmatched. Germline V gene data show CDR1 as MNHEY and CDR2 as SMNVEV (reference sequence). The CDR3 covers 13 residues. In nucleotides, the CDR3 is TGTGCCAGCAAGGGACCGGGACAGTATGGCTACACCTTC. Amino acid sequence: CASKGPGQYGYTF.

This sequence joins TRBV25-1 and TRBJ2-1, with TRBD1 matching over 7 bases. The CDR3 length is 15 residues. From germline, CDR1 is MGHDK and CDR2 SYGVNS. The V and J ends lost 3 bases and 6 bases, in that order; junction bases with no gene match: 8. CDR3 amino acids: CASSDDRAGGNEQFF. In DNA, the CDR3 is TGTGCCAGCAGTGATGACCGGGCAGGGGGCAATGAGCAGTTCTTC.

The chain links TRBV5-4 to TRBJ1-2; TRBD1 agrees at 10 bases. Per the germline V gene, CDR1 is SGHNT and CDR2 is YYREEE (reference sequence). The CDR3 sequence is 16 residues long. V was clipped by 3 bases and J by 2 bases; unmatched bases: 7. This CDR3 reads CASSSFPGQGNYGYTF. CDR3 nucleotide sequence: TGTGCCAGCAGCTCATTCCCGGGACAGGGGAACTATGGCTACACCTTC. Based on the CDR3 plus reference TRBV5-4 and TRBJ1-2, the full variable domain is ETGVTQSPTHLIKTRGQQVTLRCSSQSGHNTVSWYQQALGQGPQFIFQYYREEENGRGNFPPRFSGLQFPNYSSELNVNALELDDSALYLCASSSFPGQGNYGYTFGSGTRLTVV.

This chain connects TRBV6-1 to TRBJ2-7; tentative D call: TRBD2 (5 bases). Germline lookup yields CDR1 MNHNS and CDR2 SASEGT. The CDR3 loop spans 14 amino acids. Trimming removed 0 bases from V and 2 bases from J, with 8 bases in between. In nucleotides, the CDR3 is TGTGCCAGCAGTGAAGCGGGAGCTACCTACGAGCAGTACTTC. It codes for CASSEAGATYEQYF.

The chain recombines TRBV5-4 with TRBJ1-6, with 8 bases matching TRBD1. J lost 10 bases, V lost 4 bases, and 10 bases had no gene match. CDR1 and CDR2 from the germline V gene are SGHNT and YYREEE (reference sequence). The CDR3 spans 15 residues. The CDR3 DNA is TGTGCCAGCAGCAGGACAGGGATGAGAGACTCACCCCTCCACTTT. It yields the protein CASSRTGMRDSPLHF. Looking up the rest from reference TRBV5-4 and TRBJ1-6 gives the full variable domain: ETGVTQSPTHLIKTRGQQVTLRCSSQSGHNTVSWYQQALGQGPQFIFQYYREEENGRGNFPPRFSGLQFPNYSSELNVNALELDDSALYLCASSRTGMRDSPLHFGNGTRLTVT.

The chain recombines TRBV28 with TRBJ1-5; no reliable D call. The CDR3 runs to 14 residues. Germline CDR1 reads MDHEN; CDR2 reads SYDVKM. Trimming took 8 bases from V and 5 from J, leaving 16 bases between them. CDR3 amino acids: CASRSGVRDQPQHF. The CDR3, as DNA: TGTGCCAGCCGATCCGGGGTCCGGGATCAGCCCCAGCATTTT.

The genes are TRBV14 and TRBJ1-1; TRBD1 agrees at 9 bases. Germline V gene data show CDR1 as SGHDN and CDR2 as FVKESK. Losses at the gene ends were 5 bases for V and 4 bases for J; bases not matched to a gene: 8. CDR3 length equals 15 residues. DNA of the CDR3: TGTGCCAGCAGCACTAACAGGGGGCTCTTCACTGAAGCTTTCTTT. This codes for CASSTNRGLFTEAFF. Together with reference TRBV14 and TRBJ1-1, the CDR3 gives the full variable domain: EAGVTQFPSHSVIEKGQTVTLRCDPISGHDNLYWYRRVMGKEIKFLLHFVKESKQDESGMPNNRFLAERTGGTYSTLKVQPAELEDSGVYFCASSTNRGLFTEAFFGQGTRLTVV.